Reported below is one TCR beta chain. Its specificity is not known. The data derive from a study of CD8+ T cells in alopecia areata. Study summary: Twice daily, treated patients received 5 to 10 mg of oral tofacitinib. Dosing with tofacitinib proceeded for 6 to 18 months, followed by 6 months off drug.

The germline CDR1 and CDR2 sequences are SGHTA and FQGNSA. V gave up 2 bases and J gave up 4 bases, with 11 bases separating them. The CDR3 runs to 14 residues. Study-wide results and limits: Whether baseline CD8+ expansion is linked to response remains uncertain, given a single nonresponder.

cDNA serving as the sequencing template came from extracted, reverse transcribed RNA. The repertoire was sequenced with immunoSEQ multiplex PCR; TCRdb's copy has only in-frame clones and lacks some. The sample comprises about 200,000 clones, approximately 38% of which are singletons, and 0.48% rests with the top ten. Treatment denoted: oral pan-JAK inhibitor, 5-10 mg twice daily. This sample comprised CD4+ T cells sorted from blood, obtained at approximately week 34, from a patient treated with tofacitinib. The TCR was taken from a human donor with alopecia areata. This chain uses TRBV7-2 with TRBJ2-5; D remains unclear. CDR3 amino acids: CASSLSSVRETQYF. Written as DNA, the CDR3 is TGTGCCAGCAGCTTATCTAGTGTAAGAGAGACCCAGTACTTC.